This entry lists 6 T cell receptor beta chains sequenced from one sample in a study of regulatory T cells in long-lasting Graves disease. Time point defined: persistent/refractory GD, antithyroid drugs over 5 years with positive TRAb. PBMCs provided the RNA from which the TCR library was made. Arm-PCR of CDR3 regions with iRepertoire HTBI primers generated TCR beta libraries. TCRdb analysed the multiplex PCR reads with MiXCR anew, one entry per CDR3 protein. Here the sample spans a few hundred thousand distinct CDR3 sequences, 20% to 25% being singletons. The input for sequencing was peripheral blood mononuclear cells (PBMCs), taken when the disease was refractory, from a patient treated with antithyroid drugs. These receptors were obtained from a female donor with Graves disease.

CDR3 nucleotide sequence: TGTGCCAGCAGAAGGACAGAGGTGAACACTGAAGCTTTCTTT. Encoded protein: CASRRTEVNTEAFF. V and J are TRBV7-9 and TRBJ1-1; tentative D call: TRBD1 (6 bases). Germline V lookup: CDR1 SEHNR, CDR2 FQNEAQ (reference sequence). This CDR3 has 14 amino acids. With 6 bases removed from V and 0 bases from J, the gap between germline ends came to 11 bases.

This clonotype was counted at least ten times. J is TRBJ1-2 and V is TRBV19; 9 bases match TRBD1. The germline gives CDR1 LNHDA, CDR2 SQIVND (reference sequence). The CDR3 has 15 residues. Unmatched junction bases numbered 7, after V lost 5 bases and J lost 3 bases. CDR3 sequence (DNA): TGTGCCAGTAGTCGAGGCCGGGACAGGGACTATGGCTACACCTTC. This gives the protein CASSRGRDRDYGYTF.

This clonotype was picked up many times. The chain is built from TRBV10-3 and TRBJ1-2; possible D gene TRBD1, 6 bases. Trimming pared 4 bases from V and 2 bases from J, leaving 11 bases between. Germline V gene sequence: CDR1 ENHRY, CDR2 SYGVKD. The CDR3 length is 14 residues. Here the CDR3 DNA reads TGTGCCATCAGTGCTGGGACACCAAACTATGGCTACACCTTC. Translated, it gives CAISAGTPNYGYTF.

The chain uses TRBV24-1 and TRBJ1-5; 7 bases agree with TRBD1. Germline V lookup: CDR1 KGHDR, CDR2 SFDVKD. The CDR3 covers 15 residues. The V segment lost 10 bases and the J segment 0 bases; nucleotides outside the gene matches: 8. DNA for the CDR3: TGTGCCACGGGGACAGCACAGAATAGCAATCAGCCCCAGCATTTT. It codes for CATGTAQNSNQPQHF.

This rearrangement joins TRBV19 to TRBJ2-7; 13 bases match TRBD2. Germline assignment: CDR1 LNHDA and CDR2 SQIVND (reference sequence). The J segment lost 1 base and the V segment lost 7 bases, leaving 10 bases of the junction unmatched. The length of the CDR3 is 17 residues. The DNA for the CDR3 is TGTGCCAGTAAGACTAGCGGGAGGATCCTGGTGTCCTACGAGCAGTACTTC. It translates to CASKTSGRILVSYEQYF.

At least ten counts were recorded for this clonotype. The CDR3 sequence: CASRAGTSGSPYEQYF. The CDR3 nucleotides are TGTGCCAGCAGAGCCGGGACTAGCGGGTCTCCCTACGAGCAGTACTTC. The J gene is TRBJ2-7, the V gene TRBV12-3 or TRBV12-4, with 12 bases identical to TRBD2. Trimming removed 6 bases from V and 2 bases from J; junction bases left unmatched: 8. The CDR3 contains 16 residues.